This T cell receptor beta chain was sequenced during a study of T cell repertoires in cytomegalovirus infection. For the study at large: Alongside well-studied HLA-B-restricted CMV epitopes, recently identified HLA-C-restricted CMV epitopes were also used. CMV infection plus the matching HLA type was flagged by public TCR beta signatures.

TCRdb analysed the reads with MiXCR anew, one entry per CDR3 protein. The sample carries about 140,000 distinct CDR3 sequences, roughly a third recorded once. A remark on this clonotype: The antigen remains undetermined.

The study, taken as a whole, reports: Individuals carrying CMV plus the relevant HLA were identified by cumulative frequency of public TCR beta families. HLA-C-restricted, CMV-specific TCR beta clonotypes were dominant ex vivo.

The CDR3 sequence is 13 residues long. Deletions cut 4 bases from V and 0 bases from J, with 7 bases between. This clonotype was obtained from a human donor in good health (CMV status not recorded). Some clones in this sample may be carry-over from other donors' samples. The chain is built from TRBV12-3 or TRBV12-4 and TRBJ2-7; D is unresolved. Sequences were derived from CD8+ T cells from cultured PBMCs, sampled from culture after CMV antigen stimulation. CDR3: CASSYPDSYEQYF. DNA of the CDR3: TGTGCCAGCAGTTATCCCGACTCCTACGAGCAGTACTTC.